This TCR beta chain appears in the sequencing data of a study of blood T cell repertoires in COVID-19. About the research overall: Samples came from the United States, Italy and Spain, spanning acute and convalescent COVID-19. The cDNA or gDNA used as material had been derived from T cells, B-cell-depleted T cells, or PBMCs.

In the original workflow: Estimation of nucleated cell counts relied on the amplification of reference gene primers. The table came from immunoSEQ multiplex PCR; TCRdb's copy has only in-frame clones and leaves some out. V, J and clone size were drawn from that table, and D and trimming were deduced from the DNA. The table lists 100,000 to 130,000 clones, approximately 90% of them singletons. Sequenced material: peripheral blood. This sequence was found in a man over 45 with active or convalescent COVID-19.

In nucleotides, the CDR3 is TGTGCCAGCACTATTGGGGGGACGGTGACTGGCTACACCTTC. It yields the protein CASTIGGTVTGYTF. The chain links TRBV11-2 to TRBJ1-2; a possible D gene is TRBD1 (5 bases). CDR3 length: 14 residues. V was shortened by 7 bases and J by 7 bases, with 19 bases between the two germline ends. Germline lookup yields CDR1 SGHAT and CDR2 FQNNGV. Based on the CDR3 plus reference TRBV11-2 and TRBJ1-2, the full variable domain is EAGVAQSPRYKIIEKRQSVAFWCNPISGHATLYWYQQILGQGPKLLIQFQNNGVVDDSQLPKDRFSAERLKGVDSTLKIQPAKLEDSAVYLCASTIGGTVTGYTFGSGTRLTVV.